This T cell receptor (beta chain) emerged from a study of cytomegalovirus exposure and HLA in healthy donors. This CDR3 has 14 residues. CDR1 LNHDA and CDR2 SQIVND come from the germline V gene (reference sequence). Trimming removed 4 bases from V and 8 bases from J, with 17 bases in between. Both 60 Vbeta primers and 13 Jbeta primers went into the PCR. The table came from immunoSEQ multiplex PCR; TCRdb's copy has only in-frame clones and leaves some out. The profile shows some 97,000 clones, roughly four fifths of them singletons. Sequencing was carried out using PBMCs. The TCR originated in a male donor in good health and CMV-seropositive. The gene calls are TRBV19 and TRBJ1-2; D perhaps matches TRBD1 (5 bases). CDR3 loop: CASSNDRLRGGYTF. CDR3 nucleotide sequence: TGTGCCAGTAGTAATGACCGGCTAAGGGGCGGCTACACCTTC.